This T cell receptor beta chain was sequenced in a study of control samples from healthy donors and cancer patients. This CDR3 has 14 amino acids. CDR1 is LNHDA, CDR2 SQIVND, per germline (reference sequence). Trimming cost V 3 bases and J 3 bases, with 11 bases left between them. Data came from immunoSEQ multiplex PCR; TCRdb stores just in-frame clones and leaves some out. In the table there are 40,000 to 55,000 clones, approximately 89% of which are singletons. Input material: PBMCs. This clonotype originated in a man aged 35 to 55 with colorectal cancer. The rearrangement uses TRBV19 and TRBJ1-2; TRBD1 is a possible D gene (6 bases). For the CDR3, the DNA is TGTGCCAGTAGTATCTTGGGGGGCCACTATGGCTACACCTTC. The encoded protein is CASSILGGHYGYTF.